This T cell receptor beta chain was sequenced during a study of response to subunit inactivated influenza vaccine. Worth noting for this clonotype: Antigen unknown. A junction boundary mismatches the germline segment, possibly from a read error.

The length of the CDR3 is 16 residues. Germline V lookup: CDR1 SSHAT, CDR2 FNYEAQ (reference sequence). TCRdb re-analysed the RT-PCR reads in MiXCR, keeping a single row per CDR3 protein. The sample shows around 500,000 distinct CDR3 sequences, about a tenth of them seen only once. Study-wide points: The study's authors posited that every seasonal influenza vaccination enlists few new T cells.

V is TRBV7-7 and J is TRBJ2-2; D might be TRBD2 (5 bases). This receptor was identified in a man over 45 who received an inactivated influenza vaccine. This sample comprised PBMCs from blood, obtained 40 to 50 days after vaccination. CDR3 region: CASSSSGVSHTGELFF. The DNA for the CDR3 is TGTGCTAGCAGCTCCTCCGGGGTGTCACACACCGGGGAGCTGTTTTTT. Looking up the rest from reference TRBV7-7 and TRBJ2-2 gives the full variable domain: GAGVSQSPRYKVTKRGQDVTLRCDPISSHATLYWYQQALGQGPEFLTYFNYEAQPDKSGLPSDRFSAERPEGSISTLTIQRTEQRDSAMYRCASSSSGVSHTGELFFGEGSRLTVL.